These 9 T cell receptor beta chains came from one sample sequenced in a study of blood T cell repertoires in COVID-19. TCRdb's copy holds only in-frame clones and misses some; the assay was immunoSEQ multiplex PCR. The sample carries tens of thousands of clones, 83% recorded once. The sequencing input was peripheral blood. Source of these receptors: a woman aged 55-69 years with acute or convalescent COVID-19.

The CDR3 sequence is CASSLEVGLNSPLHF. CDR3 DNA sequence: TGTGCCAGCAGCTTAGAAGTGGGCCTTAATTCACCCCTCCACTTT. The chain joins TRBV7-2 to TRBJ1-6; D call uncertain. There are 15 residues in the CDR3. CDR1 and CDR2 (germline): SGHTA, FQGNSA. The V end was cut by 1 base, the J end by 6 bases, with 10 bases between.

This clone has only one observation. The rearrangement uses TRBV30 and TRBJ2-5; TRBD2 matches at 11 bases. The germline V gene has CDR1 GTSNPN and CDR2 SVGIG (reference sequence). The CDR3 spans 15 residues. Germline trimming cut 0 bases from V and 5 bases from J; bases unmatched to any gene: 5. CDR3 protein: CAWSVQRTSGETQYF. The CDR3 nucleotides read TGTGCCTGGAGTGTACAAAGGACTAGCGGGGAGACCCAGTACTTC.

The chain employs TRBV3-1 (or the pseudogene TRBV3-2) and TRBJ2-1; 11 bases line up with TRBD1. CDR1 LGHDT and CDR2 YNNKEL come from the germline V gene (reference sequence). J was trimmed by 8 bases and V by 1 base; bases with no gene match: 4. The CDR3 spans 15 residues. The CDR3, as DNA: TGTGCCAGCAGCCAAGGTAGGACAGGGGGCGATGAGCAGTTCTTC. It codes for CASSQGRTGGDEQFF.

V gene TRBV7-2 combines with J gene TRBJ1-4; TRBD1 agrees at 10 bases. Germline trimming cut 4 bases from V and 1 base from J; bases unmatched to any gene: 9. The CDR3 is 18 residues long. Germline V gene data show CDR1 as SGHTA and CDR2 as FQGNSA. CDR3 protein: CASSSPVGQGGTNEKLFF. The CDR3, as DNA: TGTGCCAGCAGCTCACCCGTAGGACAGGGGGGAACTAATGAAAAACTGTTTTTT.

The chain joins TRBV5-6 to TRBJ1-1; TRBD1 agrees at 7 bases. CDR1 SGHDT and CDR2 YYEEEE come from the germline V gene. Trimming took 4 bases from V and 5 from J; bases not matched to a gene: 14. There are 16 residues in the CDR3. CDR3 loop: CASSPAAGGLGTEAFF. The CDR3 DNA is TGTGCCAGCAGCCCTGCCGCAGGGGGGCTGGGGACTGAAGCTTTCTTT.

This sequence joins TRBV2 and TRBJ1-2; D gene unclear. The V end lost 6 bases, the J end lost 2 bases, and 13 bases lay between the germline ends. Germline CDR1 reads SNHLY; CDR2 reads FYNNEI. The CDR3 covers 14 residues. The CDR3 DNA follows: TGTGCCAGCAGCGCCGGGGATCCCAACTATGGCTACACCTTC. This gives the protein CASSAGDPNYGYTF.

This clone turned up a few times. V gene TRBV7-8 combines with J gene TRBJ1-2; 10 nucleotides agree with TRBD1. The CDR3 consists of 15 residues. V was clipped by 4 bases and J by 10 bases; unmatched bases: 12. CDR1 and CDR2 (germline): SGHVS, FQNEAQ. The CDR3 DNA is TGTGCCAGCAGCTCCTCTTACCCGGGACAGGGGTCCTACACCTTC. Translated, it gives CASSSSYPGQGSYTF.

The chain combines TRBV28 with TRBJ2-2; TRBD1 aligns across 7 bases. V lost 5 bases, J lost 7 bases, and 10 bases stayed unmatched. Germline assignment: CDR1 MDHEN and CDR2 SYDVKM. The CDR3 extends over 15 amino acids. In nucleotides, the CDR3 is TGTGCCAGCAGTCCCTCGACAGGGAGCCGCGGGGAGCTGTTTTTT. It is translated as CASSPSTGSRGELFF.

The V gene is TRBV5-4, the J gene TRBJ2-7; 11 bases agree with TRBD2. This CDR3 contains 15 residues. From germline, CDR1 is SGHNT and CDR2 YYREEE (reference sequence). Losses at the gene ends were 4 bases for V and 2 bases for J; bases not matched to a gene: 5. CDR3: CASSALLAGAYEQYF. The CDR3 nucleotides are TGTGCCAGCAGCGCATTACTAGCGGGGGCCTACGAGCAGTACTTC. Using reference TRBV5-4 and TRBJ2-7 for the parts outside the CDR3, the full variable domain is ETGVTQSPTHLIKTRGQQVTLRCSSQSGHNTVSWYQQALGQGPQFIFQYYREEENGRGNFPPRFSGLQFPNYSSELNVNALELDDSALYLCASSALLAGAYEQYFGPGTRLTVT.